A single TCR beta chain is shown here with its context. This clonotype was seen a handful of times. What antigen it recognizes has not been identified. No much larger clone exists at a distance of one base, and base qualities are not known. The data stem from a study of T cells in Graves' hyperthyroidism and ophthalmopathy (dated by TCRdb to 2018 to 2020). With regard to the full study: Peripheral blood was sampled at the time of initial diagnosis, prior to any treatment. Once sampling was done, hyperthyroidism patients were given methimazole at a starting dose of 30 mg daily, whereas ophthalmopathy patients were given high-dose intravenous methylprednisolone. The 100 discovery patients were randomly split 7:3 into training and test sets. To identify TCR V-J signatures that set the groups apart, the researchers used a discovery cohort of 100 or so patients, made up of roughly 40 with Graves' ophthalmopathy and 55 to 65 with stable Graves' hyperthyroidism. TCR Vbeta CDR3 sequencing of some 140 peripheral blood samples (43 ophthalmopathy, about 74 hyperthyroidism and roughly 17 progressor patients) is reported in the paper. In addition, the study compared T-cell repertoires in thyroid tissue and in blood from six Graves' hyperthyroidism patients. Prospective prediction of ophthalmopathy was tested in an independent validation cohort consisting of 18 to 20 hyperthyroidism patients and more than 15 patients who later progressed to ophthalmopathy. Broader findings and caveats from the paper: A 13 V-J signature model separated ophthalmopathy from stable hyperthyroidism, with roughly 88% sensitivity and approximately 81% specificity in cross-validation and 80%/75% in testing. In validation, progression to ophthalmopathy was predicted by the model with 65% to 71% sensitivity and 72% to 85% specificity, a median of 6.5 months before onset. Sample size was not statistically predetermined, and investigators were not blinded to group allocation. Blood samples also contained most of the expanded thyroid clonotypes (frequency above 0.001), which suggests that blood repertoires may reflect thyroid immune responses.

V is reduced by 3 bases and J by 4 bases, leaving a spacing of 12 bases between them. Looking up the germline V gene yields CDR1 SGHDT and CDR2 YYEEEE. From cysteine to phenylalanine, the CDR3 is 14 amino acids long. Just CDR3 DNA is preserved here, 42 bases in frame from base 1. Amplification of TCR beta CDR3 regions was carried out from RNA transcripts. A first-round RT-PCR of the TCR CDR3 used the HTBI primer set with the Qiagen OneStep RT-PCR kit. Libraries were constructed in a second round of multiplex PCR, after which size selection and purification were carried out. The libraries were sequenced on an Illumina HiSeq2000 using paired-end 100 bp reads. The authors' analysis ran thus. SOAPnuke was used to process the raw data, removing reads that contained adapters or uncalled bases, had a mean Phred below 15, or lacked an exact match to the constant primer or identifier. High-quality paired reads were merged with COPE v1.2.5, and unique nucleotide sequences were defined as clonotypes. MiTCR v1.1 was used to align the clonotypes against IMGT TRBV, TRBD and TRBJ reference segments. The analysis included only V-J combinations with a frequency above 0.0001, which together covered 98% to 99.2% of the repertoires. A TCS score was defined as the ratio between F50 (clonal expansion) and ExV (chaos), using BLOSUM62-based TCRdist between CDR3 peptides within each V-J. Welch's t-statistics and random forest reduced 500 to 650 V-J features to about 12, which were used in a naive Bayes classifier (R e1071). Through fastp at Q25 and MiXCR, TCRdb rebuilt clones from the public reads, retaining in-frame beta chains. Rows matching on CDR3 protein sequence are summarized as one entry with the most common DNA and genes. TCRdb's processing, not the authors', yielded these V and J calls. Here the sample has 550,000 to 800,000 distinct CDR3 sequences; around a sixth occur a single time. The ten largest clonotypes hold around a sixth of the sample.

Stable Graves' hyperthyroidism was defined as no progression to ophthalmopathy during 18 months of follow-up. Hyperthyroidism patients were aged 18 to 65 years and newly diagnosed, with disease duration of less than 2 months. The study excluded patients with uncontrolled infections, other autoimmune diseases, pregnancy or lactation. Clinical symptoms, serum thyroxine and TRAb, thyroid ultrasound, and orbital computed tomography formed the basis for the diagnoses. PBMCs were separated from approximately 9.9 ml of fresh peripheral blood using Ficoll-Paque density gradient centrifugation. Trizol reagent was used to extract total RNA, and RNA quality was then checked on an Agilent 2100 Bioanalyzer.

The source of this sequence is a man aged 50 to 59 with Graves' hyperthyroidism. Here the chain combines TRBV5-6 and TRBJ2-3, with no reliable assignment of the D segment. Source material: blood. The encoded CDR3 is CASSSLVLPDTQYF. The DNA sequence reads TGTGCCAGCAGCTCCCTAGTCCTCCCAGATACGCAGTATTTT.